This T cell receptor beta chain was identified in a study of shared clonotypes between healthy human individuals. The study separated CD4+ cells into CD45RA+ naive and CD45RA-negative memory subsets. Only in-frame clones appear in the TCRdb table, and some are missing; sequencing was by immunoSEQ multiplex PCR. The sample consists of around 2.3 million clones, approximately 96% of them appearing once. General observations from the study: In contrast to clonotypes shared by all four donors, non-shared clonotypes had lower generation probabilities. Naive subsets generally exceeded memory subsets in estimated richness. Owing to a small donor count, the genetic and exposure-history diversity represented was limited.

The V and J ends lost 7 bases and 2 bases, in that order; junction bases with no gene match: 9. Germline V gene data show CDR1 as MNHEY and CDR2 as SVGAGI. This CDR3 has 15 amino acids. Remarks on this clone: Its matching antigen is unknown.

The sequencing sample was made of naive CD4+ T cells sorted from blood. The subset is: CD45RA+ positively selected. The V call is TRBV6-5, the J call TRBJ2-7, with TRBD2 identical over 9 bases. This clonotype originated in a man between 18 and 35 years old in good health. The CDR3 spells CASTAGSSGAYEQYF. Here the CDR3 DNA reads TGTGCCAGCACCGCGGGGTCTAGCGGGGCCTACGAGCAGTACTTC.